A selection of T cell receptor beta chains follows, all from one sample in a study of shared clonotypes between healthy human individuals. The table came from immunoSEQ multiplex PCR; TCRdb's copy has only in-frame clones and leaves some out. The table has about 2.4 million clones, approximately 93% seen once. Material for sequencing was naive CD4+ T cells from PBMCs. The receptor source for this set is a man between 18 and 29 years old in good health. Some clones in this sample may be carry-over from other donors' samples. Both conserved end residues are part of each CDR3. A D gene is named only where the DNA matches it firmly.

V gene: TRBV7-3
J gene: TRBJ2-7
D gene: -
CDR3 protein: CASSLTGGAISYEQYF

V gene: TRBV7-2
J gene: TRBJ1-4
D gene: -
CDR3 protein: CASSLESDSGGKLFF

V gene: TRBV5-1
J gene: TRBJ2-1
D gene: TRBD2
CDR3 protein: CASAPVAGVFNEQFF

V gene: TRBV7-9
J gene: TRBJ2-3
D gene: -
CDR3 protein: CASIKAGDTQYF

V gene: TRBV5-4
J gene: TRBJ2-3
D gene: -
CDR3 protein: CASSPLKAQGSDTQYF

V gene: TRBV15
J gene: TRBJ1-6
D gene: TRBD1
CDR3 protein: CATSRPGQGPNSPLHF

V gene: TRBV10-3
J gene: TRBJ2-7
D gene: -
CDR3 protein: CAISEFRRNYEQYF

V gene: TRBV7-9
J gene: TRBJ2-1
D gene: -
CDR3 protein: CASSRGDTGREQFF

V gene: TRBV27
J gene: TRBJ2-7
D gene: -
CDR3 protein: CASRGTPPFYEQYF

V gene: TRBV5-1
J gene: TRBJ1-1
D gene: -
CDR3 protein: CASSGQNTEAFF

V gene: TRBV7-2
J gene: TRBJ1-3
D gene: -
CDR3 protein: CASSPGGPGSGNTIYF

V gene: TRBV9
J gene: TRBJ1-4
D gene: -
CDR3 protein: CASSVGRTSTNEKLFF

V gene: TRBV5-1
J gene: TRBJ1-1
D gene: -
CDR3 protein: CASSLGDGTEAFF

V gene: TRBV7-2
J gene: TRBJ2-7
D gene: TRBD2
CDR3 protein: CASSFQTSVTYEQYF

V gene: TRBV18
J gene: TRBJ2-7
D gene: -
CDR3 protein: CASSPPLLYEQYF

V gene: TRBV18
J gene: TRBJ2-5
D gene: -
CDR3 protein: CASSQQPGHTQETQYF

V gene: TRBV29-1
J gene: -
D gene: -
CDR3 protein: CSVEDIHEQYF

V gene: TRBV4-1
J gene: TRBJ1-2
D gene: -
CDR3 protein: CASSRLQVNYGYTF

V gene: TRBV7-9
J gene: TRBJ1-2
D gene: -
CDR3 protein: CASSLGTIPYYGYTF

V gene: TRBV2
J gene: TRBJ2-7
D gene: -
CDR3 protein: CASSGTPGRSEQYF

V gene: TRBV5-6
J gene: TRBJ2-7
D gene: -
CDR3 protein: CASSVGTYYEQYF

V gene: TRBV15
J gene: TRBJ1-1
D gene: -
CDR3 protein: CATSRDLAGIDTEAFF

V gene: TRBV27
J gene: TRBJ1-6
D gene: -
CDR3 protein: CASSLLRGGDSPLHF

V gene: TRBV7-3
J gene: TRBJ1-2
D gene: -
CDR3 protein: CASSSWGREYGYTF

V gene: TRBV11-3
J gene: TRBJ2-1
D gene: TRBD2
CDR3 protein: CASSLELAGDNEQFF

V gene: TRBV9
J gene: TRBJ2-1
D gene: -
CDR3 protein: CASSVSGSYNEQFF

V gene: TRBV6-1
J gene: TRBJ1-2
D gene: -
CDR3 protein: CATSLGYGYTF

V gene: TRBV5-1
J gene: TRBJ2-3
D gene: TRBD2
CDR3 protein: CASSLEGTSPIGGDTQYF

V gene: TRBV4-3
J gene: TRBJ1-1
D gene: -
CDR3 protein: CASSRGGNTEAFF

V gene: TRBV25-1
J gene: TRBJ1-1
D gene: -
CDR3 protein: CASGLKGGAFF

V gene: TRBV9
J gene: TRBJ2-5
D gene: TRBD2
CDR3 protein: CASATSGSQETQYF

V gene: TRBV10-3
J gene: TRBJ1-5
D gene: -
CDR3 protein: CAISEAWGGGQPQHF

V gene: TRBV25-1
J gene: TRBJ2-5
D gene: -
CDR3 protein: CATQSPATQETQYF

V gene: TRBV7-9
J gene: TRBJ2-5
D gene: TRBD1
CDR3 protein: CASPKIKGAWQETQYF

V gene: TRBV28
J gene: TRBJ1-1
D gene: TRBD1
CDR3 protein: CASSSTGVVTEAFF

V gene: TRBV28
J gene: TRBJ2-3
D gene: -
CDR3 protein: CASTRLGGMMTDTQYF

V gene: TRBV6-1
J gene: TRBJ1-5
D gene: -
CDR3 protein: CASSGGPGDQPQHF

V gene: TRBV25-1
J gene: TRBJ1-4
D gene: TRBD1
CDR3 protein: CASSTGATNEKLFF

V gene: TRBV5-1
J gene: TRBJ1-3
D gene: -
CDR3 protein: CASSYTTGPTTGNTIYF

V gene: TRBV5-1
J gene: TRBJ2-4
D gene: -
CDR3 protein: CASSLDGLAYPYF

V gene: TRBV27
J gene: TRBJ2-1
D gene: TRBD2
CDR3 protein: CASSSADRVRTSGSLSAYNEQFF

V gene: TRBV6-1
J gene: TRBJ1-2
D gene: -
CDR3 protein: CASSDRDTGPYGYTF

V gene: TRBV4-1
J gene: TRBJ2-1
D gene: -
CDR3 protein: CASSLLGYPNEQFF

V gene: TRBV28
J gene: TRBJ2-7
D gene: TRBD2
CDR3 protein: CASSLWAGASYEQYF

V gene: TRBV29-1
J gene: TRBJ1-1
D gene: -
CDR3 protein: CSVERNTEAFF

V gene: TRBV7-3
J gene: TRBJ2-7
D gene: -
CDR3 protein: CASSLGQGNYEQYF